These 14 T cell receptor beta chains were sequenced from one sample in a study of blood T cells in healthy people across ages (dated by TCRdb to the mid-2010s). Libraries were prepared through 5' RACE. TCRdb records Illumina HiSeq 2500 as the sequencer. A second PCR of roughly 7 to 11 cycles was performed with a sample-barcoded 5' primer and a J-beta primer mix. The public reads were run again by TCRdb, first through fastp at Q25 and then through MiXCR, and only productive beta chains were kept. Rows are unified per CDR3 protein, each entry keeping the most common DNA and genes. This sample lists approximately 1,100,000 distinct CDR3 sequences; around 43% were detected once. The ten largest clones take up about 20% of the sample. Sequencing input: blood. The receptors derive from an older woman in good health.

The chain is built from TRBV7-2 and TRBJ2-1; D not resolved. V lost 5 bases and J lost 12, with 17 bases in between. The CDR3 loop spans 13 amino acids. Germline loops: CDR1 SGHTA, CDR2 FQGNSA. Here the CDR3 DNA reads TGTGCCAGCAGCCTCTTAACCCTCAGAGGGCAGTTCTTC. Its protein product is CASSLLTLRGQFF.

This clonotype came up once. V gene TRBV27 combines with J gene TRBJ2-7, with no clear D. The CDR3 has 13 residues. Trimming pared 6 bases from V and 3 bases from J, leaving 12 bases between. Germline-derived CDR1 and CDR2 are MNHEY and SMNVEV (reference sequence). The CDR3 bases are TGTGCCAGCAGATCCCTGCTGGGCTACGAGCAGTACTTC. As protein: CASRSLLGYEQYF.

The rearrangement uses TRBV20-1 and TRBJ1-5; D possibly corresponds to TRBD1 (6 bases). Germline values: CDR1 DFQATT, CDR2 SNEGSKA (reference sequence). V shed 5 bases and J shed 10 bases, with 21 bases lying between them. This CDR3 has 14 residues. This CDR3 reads CSAGDGRPGEPQHF. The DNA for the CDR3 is TGCAGTGCTGGGGACGGACGGCCAGGGGAACCCCAGCATTTT.

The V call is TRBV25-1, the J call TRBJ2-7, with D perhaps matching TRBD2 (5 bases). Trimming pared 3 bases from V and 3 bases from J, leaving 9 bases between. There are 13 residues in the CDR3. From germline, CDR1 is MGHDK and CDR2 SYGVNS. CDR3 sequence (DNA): TGTGCCAGCAGTGAGGAAGCGGACTACGAGCAGTACTTC. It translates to CASSEEADYEQYF.

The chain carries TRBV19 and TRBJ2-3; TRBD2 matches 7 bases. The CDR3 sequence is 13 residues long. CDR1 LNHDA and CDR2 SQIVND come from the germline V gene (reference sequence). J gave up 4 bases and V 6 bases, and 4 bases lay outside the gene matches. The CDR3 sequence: CASSLAAPDTQYF. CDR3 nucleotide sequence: TGTGCCAGTAGCCTAGCGGCCCCAGATACGCAGTATTTT.

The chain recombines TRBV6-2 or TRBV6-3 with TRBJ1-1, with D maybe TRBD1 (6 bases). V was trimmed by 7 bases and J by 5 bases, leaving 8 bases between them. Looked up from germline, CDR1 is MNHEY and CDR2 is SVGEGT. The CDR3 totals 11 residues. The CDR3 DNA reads TGTGCCAGCACGCAGGGGACTGAAGCTTTCTTT. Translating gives CASTQGTEAFF.

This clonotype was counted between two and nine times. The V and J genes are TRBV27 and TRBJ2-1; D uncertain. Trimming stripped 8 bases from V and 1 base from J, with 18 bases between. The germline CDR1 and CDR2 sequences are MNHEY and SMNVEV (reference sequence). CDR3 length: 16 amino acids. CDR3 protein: CASQRTRARSYNEQFF. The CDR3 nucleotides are TGTGCCAGCCAACGAACGAGAGCCCGATCCTACAATGAGCAGTTCTTC.

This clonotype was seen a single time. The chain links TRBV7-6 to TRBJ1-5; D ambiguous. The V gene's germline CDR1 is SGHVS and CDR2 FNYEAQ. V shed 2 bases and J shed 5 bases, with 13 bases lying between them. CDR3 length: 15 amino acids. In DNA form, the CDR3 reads TGTGCCAGCAGCTTAAAGGGCAGTCAAGATCAGCCCCAGCATTTT. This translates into CASSLKGSQDQPQHF.

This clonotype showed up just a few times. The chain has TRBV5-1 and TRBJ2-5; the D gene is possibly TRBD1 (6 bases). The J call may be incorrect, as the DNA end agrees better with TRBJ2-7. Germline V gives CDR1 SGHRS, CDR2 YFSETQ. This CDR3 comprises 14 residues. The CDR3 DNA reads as TGCGCCAGCAGCTTGGCAGGGGCTGCGGACGAGCAGTACTTC. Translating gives CASSLAGAADEQYF.

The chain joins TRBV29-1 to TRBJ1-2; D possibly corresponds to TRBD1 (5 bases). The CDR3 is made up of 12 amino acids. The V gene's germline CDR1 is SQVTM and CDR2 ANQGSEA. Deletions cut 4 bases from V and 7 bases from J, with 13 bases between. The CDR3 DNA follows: TGCAGCGTTGGACGGATTAGGGGTGGCTACACCTTC. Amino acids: CSVGRIRGGYTF.

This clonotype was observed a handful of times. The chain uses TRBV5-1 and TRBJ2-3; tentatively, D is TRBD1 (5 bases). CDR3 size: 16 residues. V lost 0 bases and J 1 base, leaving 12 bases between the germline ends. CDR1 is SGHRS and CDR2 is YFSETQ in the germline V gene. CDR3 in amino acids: CASSLAIGVGTDTQYF. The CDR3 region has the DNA TGCGCCAGCAGCTTGGCCATAGGGGTCGGCACAGATACGCAGTATTTT.

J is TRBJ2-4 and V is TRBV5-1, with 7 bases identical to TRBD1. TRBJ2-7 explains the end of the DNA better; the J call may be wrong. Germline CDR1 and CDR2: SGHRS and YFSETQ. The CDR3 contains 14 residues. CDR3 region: CASTPTGNSYEQYF. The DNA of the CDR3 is TGCGCCAGCACCCCGACAGGGAACTCCTACGAGCAGTACTTC.

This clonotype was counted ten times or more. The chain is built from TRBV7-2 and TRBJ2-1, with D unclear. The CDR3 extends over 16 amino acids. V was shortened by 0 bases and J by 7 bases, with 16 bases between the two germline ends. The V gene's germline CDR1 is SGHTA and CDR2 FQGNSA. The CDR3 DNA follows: TGTGCCAGCAGCTTAGCCGGGCGAGGCGGTAGAAATGAGCAGTTCTTC. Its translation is CASSLAGRGGRNEQFF.

Written as DNA, the CDR3 is TGTGCCAGCAGCTTGGGACTAGCGGGAGGTTTCACCGGGGAGCTGTTTTTT. Translating gives CASSLGLAGGFTGELFF. The V and J genes are TRBV9 and TRBJ2-2; TRBD2 matches at 15 bases. This CDR3 spans 17 amino acids. V shed 4 bases and J 4 bases; nucleotides not matched to a gene: 5. Per germline, CDR1 SGDLS and CDR2 YYNGEE.